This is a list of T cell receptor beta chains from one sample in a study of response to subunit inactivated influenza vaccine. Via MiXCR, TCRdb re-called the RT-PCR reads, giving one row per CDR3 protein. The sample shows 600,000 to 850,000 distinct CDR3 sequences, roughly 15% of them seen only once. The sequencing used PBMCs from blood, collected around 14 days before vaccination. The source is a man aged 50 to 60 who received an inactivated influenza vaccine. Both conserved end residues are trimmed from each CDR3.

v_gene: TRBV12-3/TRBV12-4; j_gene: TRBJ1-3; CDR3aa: ASSLALSAVGNTIY
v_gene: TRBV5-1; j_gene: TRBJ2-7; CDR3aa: ASSPGSGKGYEQY
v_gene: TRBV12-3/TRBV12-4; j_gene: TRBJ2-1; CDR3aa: ASRYAGGINEQF
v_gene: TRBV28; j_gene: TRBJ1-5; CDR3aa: ASTPGQGDRNQPQH
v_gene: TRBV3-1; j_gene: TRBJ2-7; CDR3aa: ASSRGGQREQY
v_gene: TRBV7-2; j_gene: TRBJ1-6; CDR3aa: ASSLLGAGGSSPLH
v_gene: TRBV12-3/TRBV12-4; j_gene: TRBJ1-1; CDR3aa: ASSLGDRGRRTEAF
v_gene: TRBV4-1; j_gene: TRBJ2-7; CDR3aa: ASSQVHGSYEQY
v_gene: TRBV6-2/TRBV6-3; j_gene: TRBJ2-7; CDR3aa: ASSYSWPSVEQY
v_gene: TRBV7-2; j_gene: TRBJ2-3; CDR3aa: ASSLAGLDGDTQY
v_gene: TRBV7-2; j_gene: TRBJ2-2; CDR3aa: ASSLGAGLMNTGELF
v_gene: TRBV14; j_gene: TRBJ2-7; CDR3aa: ASSQDRTGVGSEQY
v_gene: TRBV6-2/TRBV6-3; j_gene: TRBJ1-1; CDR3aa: ASTQGGGTEAF
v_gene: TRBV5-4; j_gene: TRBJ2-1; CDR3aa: ASSLLAGGTGEQF
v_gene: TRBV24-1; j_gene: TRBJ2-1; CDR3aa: ATSDLPDRGPRNEQF
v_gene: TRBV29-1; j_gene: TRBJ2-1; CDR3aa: SVGTVSYNEQF
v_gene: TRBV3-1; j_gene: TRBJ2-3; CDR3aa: ASSQGRLAGSTDTQY
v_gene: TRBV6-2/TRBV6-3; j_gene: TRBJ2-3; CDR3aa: ASSYLAGADTQY
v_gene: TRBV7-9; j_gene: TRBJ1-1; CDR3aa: ASSPPRGEHRATEAF
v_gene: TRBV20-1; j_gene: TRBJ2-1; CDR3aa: SARPWDTRSYNEQF
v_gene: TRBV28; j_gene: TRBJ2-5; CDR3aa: ASSLGGPGYQETQY
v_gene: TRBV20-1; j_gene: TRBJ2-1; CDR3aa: SAIYISASYNEQF
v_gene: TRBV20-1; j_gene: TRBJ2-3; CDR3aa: SARDREFRGGTDTQY
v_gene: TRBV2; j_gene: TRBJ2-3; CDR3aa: ASSEQASLDTQY
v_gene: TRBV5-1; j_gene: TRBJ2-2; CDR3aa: ASSLEGNTGELF
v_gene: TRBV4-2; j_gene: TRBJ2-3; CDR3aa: ASSQDLGTQY
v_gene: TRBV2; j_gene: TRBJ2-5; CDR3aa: ASIKRELRETQY
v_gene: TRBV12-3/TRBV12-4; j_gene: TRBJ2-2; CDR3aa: ASSFPTGTYTGELF
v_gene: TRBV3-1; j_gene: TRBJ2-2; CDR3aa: ASSFTWEANTGELF
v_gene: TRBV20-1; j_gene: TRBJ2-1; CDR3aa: SARDPVLAGGRSYNEQF
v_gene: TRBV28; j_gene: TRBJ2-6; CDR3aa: ASSSSAVSGANVLT
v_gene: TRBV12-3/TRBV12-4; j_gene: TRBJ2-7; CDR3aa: ASSDTGGVEQY
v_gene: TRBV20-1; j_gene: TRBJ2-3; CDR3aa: SAPELSSTDTQY
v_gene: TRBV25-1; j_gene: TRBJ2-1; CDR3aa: ATGGQGSNEQF
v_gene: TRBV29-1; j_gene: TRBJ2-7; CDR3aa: SVDLTGDEQY
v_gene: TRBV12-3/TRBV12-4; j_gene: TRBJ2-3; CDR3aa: ASSLGTGPDTQY
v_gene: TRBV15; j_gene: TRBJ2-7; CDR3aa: ATSEGLGGAGLTYEQY
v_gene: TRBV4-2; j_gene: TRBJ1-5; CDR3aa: ASSQDAGQGNQPQH
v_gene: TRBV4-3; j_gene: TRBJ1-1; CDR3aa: ASSPMGDLKMNTEAF
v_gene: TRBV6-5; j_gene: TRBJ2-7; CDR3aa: ASSYSISAQRYEQY
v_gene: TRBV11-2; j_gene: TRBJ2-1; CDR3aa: ASTTTRQNNEQF
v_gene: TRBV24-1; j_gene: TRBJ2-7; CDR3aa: ATSDPRTGGSYEQY
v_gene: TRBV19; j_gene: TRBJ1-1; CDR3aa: ASSSGLRNTEAF
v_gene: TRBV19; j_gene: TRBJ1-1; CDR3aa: ASRGARYTEAF
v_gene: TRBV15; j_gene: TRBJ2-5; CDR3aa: ATSSARVGVETQY
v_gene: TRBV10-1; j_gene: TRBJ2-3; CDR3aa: ASSDAGGTDTQY
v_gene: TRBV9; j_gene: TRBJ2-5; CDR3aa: ASNRVEETQY
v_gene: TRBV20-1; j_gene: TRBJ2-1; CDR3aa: SALSGTLSNEQF
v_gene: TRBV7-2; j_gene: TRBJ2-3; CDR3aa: ASSVRQGGTDTQY
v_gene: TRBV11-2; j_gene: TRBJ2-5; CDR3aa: ASSLERLGIHPQY
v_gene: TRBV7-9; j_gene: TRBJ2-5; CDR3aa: ASSFQTGMAETQY
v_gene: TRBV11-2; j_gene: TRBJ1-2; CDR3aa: ASSLGVRDYGYT
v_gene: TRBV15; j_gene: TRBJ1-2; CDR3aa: ATSRPALRKFNYGYT
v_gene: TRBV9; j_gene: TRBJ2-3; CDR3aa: ASSVGLAGADTQY
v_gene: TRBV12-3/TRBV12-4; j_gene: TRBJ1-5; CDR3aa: ASSPSNRGGQPQH
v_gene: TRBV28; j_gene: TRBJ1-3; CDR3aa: ASSFLGPNSGNTIY
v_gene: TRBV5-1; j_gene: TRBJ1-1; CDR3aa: ASSPTLGMNTEAF
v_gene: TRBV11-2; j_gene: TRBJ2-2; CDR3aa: ASSLNKASRVFTGELF
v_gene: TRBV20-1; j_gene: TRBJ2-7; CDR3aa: SASFPPKVVYEQY